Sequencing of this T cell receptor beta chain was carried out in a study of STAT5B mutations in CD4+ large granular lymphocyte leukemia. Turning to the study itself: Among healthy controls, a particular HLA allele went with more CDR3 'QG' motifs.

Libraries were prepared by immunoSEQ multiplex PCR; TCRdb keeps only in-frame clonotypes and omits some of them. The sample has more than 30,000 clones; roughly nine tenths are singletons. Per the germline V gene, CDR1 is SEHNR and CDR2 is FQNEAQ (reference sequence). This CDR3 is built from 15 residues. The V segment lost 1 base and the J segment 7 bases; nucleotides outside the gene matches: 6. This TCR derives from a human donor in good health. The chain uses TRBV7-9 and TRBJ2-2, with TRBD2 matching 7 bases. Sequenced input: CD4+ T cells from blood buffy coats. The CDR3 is CASSLGREDGGELFF. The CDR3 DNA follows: TGTGCCAGCAGCTTAGGACGGGAGGACGGCGGGGAGCTGTTTTTT.